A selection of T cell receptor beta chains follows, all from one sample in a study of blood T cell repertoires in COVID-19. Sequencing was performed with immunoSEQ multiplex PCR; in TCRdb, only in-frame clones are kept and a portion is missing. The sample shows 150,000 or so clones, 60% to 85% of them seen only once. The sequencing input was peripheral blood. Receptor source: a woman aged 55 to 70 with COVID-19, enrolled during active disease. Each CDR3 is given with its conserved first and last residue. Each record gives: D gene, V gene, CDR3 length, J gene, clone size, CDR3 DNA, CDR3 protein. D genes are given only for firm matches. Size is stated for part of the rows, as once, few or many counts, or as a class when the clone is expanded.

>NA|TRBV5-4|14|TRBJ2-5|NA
TGTGCCAGCAGCTTGAAGAGCGGAGGGGAGACCCAGTACTTC
CASSLKSGGETQYF
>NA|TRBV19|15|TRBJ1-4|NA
TGTGCCAGTAGTATTATGAGCAGGGGAGACGAAAAACTGTTTTTT
CASSIMSRGDEKLFF
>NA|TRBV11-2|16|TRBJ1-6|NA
TGTGCCAGCAGCTTAATAGGTTCGGGGTCGAATTCACCCCTCCACTTT
CASSLIGSGSNSPLHF
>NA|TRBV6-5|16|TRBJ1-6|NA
TGTGCCAGCAGTTACTCCCCTGGGAGGTTAAATTCACCCCTCCACTTT
CASSYSPGRLNSPLHF
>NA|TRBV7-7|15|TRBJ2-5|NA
TGTGCTAGCAGCCCGGGAGGGGGCCTTCATGAGACCCAGTACTTC
CASSPGGGLHETQYF
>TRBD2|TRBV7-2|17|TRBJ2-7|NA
TGTGCCAGCAGCATTTCCTTTCACGGGGGGAGCTCCTACGAGCAGTACTTC
CASSISFHGGSSYEQYF
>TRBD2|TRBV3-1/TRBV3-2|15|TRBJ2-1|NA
TGTGCCAGCAGCCAAGCACTAGCGGGAGCAGGTGAGCAGTTCTTC
CASSQALAGAGEQFF
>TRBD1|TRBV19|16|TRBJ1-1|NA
TGTGCCAGTAGTCCCCGGACAGGGCGGATGAACACTGAAGCTTTCTTT
CASSPRTGRMNTEAFF
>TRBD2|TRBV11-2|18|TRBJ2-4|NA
TGTGCCAGCAGCTTAGAGGGGGGTAGCGGGATTGTCAAAAACATTCAGTACTTC
CASSLEGGSGIVKNIQYF
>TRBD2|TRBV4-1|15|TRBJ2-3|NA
TGCGCCAGCAGCCTAGCGGGGGGCCCCACAGATACGCAGTATTTT
CASSLAGGPTDTQYF
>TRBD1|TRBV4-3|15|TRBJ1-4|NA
TGCGCCAGCAGCCAACTCGGCAGGGGGCTTGAAAAACTGTTTTTT
CASSQLGRGLEKLFF
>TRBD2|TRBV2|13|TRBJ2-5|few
TGTGCCAGCAGGGCGGGGGGGCAAGAGACCCAGTACTTC
CASRAGGQETQYF
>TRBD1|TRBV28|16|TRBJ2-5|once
TGTGCCAGCAGTTTATTGGGACAGGGGGCAGAGGAGACCCAGTACTTC
CASSLLGQGAEETQYF
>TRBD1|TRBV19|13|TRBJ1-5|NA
TGTGCCAGTAGTATGGACAGGGATCAGCCCCAGCATTTT
CASSMDRDQPQHF
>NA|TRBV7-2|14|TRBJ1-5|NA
TGTGCCAGCACTCTAGGAGGTGGCAATCAGCCCCAGCATTTT
CASTLGGGNQPQHF
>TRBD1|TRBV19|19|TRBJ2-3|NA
TGTGCCAGTATGGGGCAGCCCGGGACAGGGGTTTTTAGCACAGATACGCAGTATTTT
CASMGQPGTGVFSTDTQYF
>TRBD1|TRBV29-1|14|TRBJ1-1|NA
TGCAGCGTTGAACGACAGGGCGGACACACTGAAGCTTTCTTT
CSVERQGGHTEAFF
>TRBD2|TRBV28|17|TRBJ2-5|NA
TGTGCCAGCAGTTTATGGGGAACTAGCGGGGCCCAAGAGACCCAGTACTTC
CASSLWGTSGAQETQYF
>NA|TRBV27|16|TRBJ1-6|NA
TGTGCCAGCAAAAGGGAGACTAGCTCCTATAATTCACCCCTCCACTTT
CASKRETSSYNSPLHF
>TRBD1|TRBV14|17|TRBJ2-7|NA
TGTGCCAGCAGCCATGGTTTCCCGGGACAGGGTCTCTACGAGCAGTACTTC
CASSHGFPGQGLYEQYF
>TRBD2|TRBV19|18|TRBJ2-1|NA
TGTGCCAGTAGCCTACTAGCGGGAGGGTCCCTCTCCTACAATGAGCAGTTCTTC
CASSLLAGGSLSYNEQFF
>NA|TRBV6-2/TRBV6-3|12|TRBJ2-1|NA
TGTGCCAGCAGTTCGATCCTACTTGAGCAGTTCTTC
CASSSILLEQFF
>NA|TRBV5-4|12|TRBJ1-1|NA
TGTGCCAGCAGCTTCGACTTACATGAAGCTTTCTTT
CASSFDLHEAFF
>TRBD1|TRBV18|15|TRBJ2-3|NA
TGTGCCAGCTCACTCGACAGGGGGCGAGGAGATACGCAGTATTTT
CASSLDRGRGDTQYF
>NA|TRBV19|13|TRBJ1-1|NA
TGTGCCAGTAGTATTAGGGGTCTTACTGAAGCTTTCTTT
CASSIRGLTEAFF
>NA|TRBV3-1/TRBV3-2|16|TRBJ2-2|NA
TGTGCCAGCAGCCGGCGGGTACCCGGGAGCCCCGGGGAGCTGTTTTTT
CASSRRVPGSPGELFF
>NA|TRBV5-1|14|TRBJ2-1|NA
TGCGCCAGCAGCTTAGGACAGAACTACAATGAGCAGTTCTTC
CASSLGQNYNEQFF
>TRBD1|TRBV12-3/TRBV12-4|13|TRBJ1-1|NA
TGTGCCGGAAAAGGACAGGGGAACACTGAAGCTTTCTTT
CAGKGQGNTEAFF
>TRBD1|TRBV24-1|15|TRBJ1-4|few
TGTGCCAATAGGACAGGGATGTTTGCTAATGAAAAACTGTTTTTT
CANRTGMFANEKLFF
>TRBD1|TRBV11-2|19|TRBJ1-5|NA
TGTGCCAGCAGCTTTTTAGGGGCTACCGGGACAGGGTCTAATCAGCCCCAGCATTTT
CASSFLGATGTGSNQPQHF
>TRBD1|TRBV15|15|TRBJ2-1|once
TGTGCCACCAGGAACAGGGACAGGGCCTACAATGAGCAGTTCTTC
CATRNRDRAYNEQFF
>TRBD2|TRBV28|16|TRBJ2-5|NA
TGTGCCAGCAGTCCCCGACTAGCGGGATCTAGAGAGACCCAGTACTTC
CASSPRLAGSRETQYF
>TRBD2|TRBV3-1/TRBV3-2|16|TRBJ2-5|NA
TGTGCCAGCAGCCCCCAGCGGGGGGGCAGATTAGAGACCCAGTACTTC
CASSPQRGGRLETQYF
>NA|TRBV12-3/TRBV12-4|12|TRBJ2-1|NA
TGTGCCAGCAGTGCTGGCCACAATGAGCAGTTCTTC
CASSAGHNEQFF
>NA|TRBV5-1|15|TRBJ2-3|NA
TGCGCCAGCAGCCAGACCGGGATCCTCACAGATACGCAGTATTTT
CASSQTGILTDTQYF
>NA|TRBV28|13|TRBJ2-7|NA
TGTGCCAGCGACTACCAACGCTCCGGGGAGCAGTACTTC
CASDYQRSGEQYF
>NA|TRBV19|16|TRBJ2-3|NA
TGTGCCAGCAGAGGTACCTGGCGTGGTAGCACAGATACGCAGTATTTT
CASRGTWRGSTDTQYF
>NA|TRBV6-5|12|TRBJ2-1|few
TGTGCCAGCAAGGACAGACACAATGAGCAGTTCTTC
CASKDRHNEQFF
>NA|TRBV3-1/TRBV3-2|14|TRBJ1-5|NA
TGTGCCAGCAGCCCAACGGGGGGGGGTCAGCCCCAGCATTTT
CASSPTGGGQPQHF
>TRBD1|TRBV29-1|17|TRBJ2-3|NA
TGCAGCGTAAGACCGGGACAGGGGCCCCCTAGCACAGATACGCAGTATTTT
CSVRPGQGPPSTDTQYF
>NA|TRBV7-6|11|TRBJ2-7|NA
TGTGCCAGCAGCGATGGGAGGCTCGGGTACTTC
CASSDGRLGYF
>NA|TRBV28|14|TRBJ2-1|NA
TGTGCCAGCAGTTTTGGGAGGGGGGGCAATGAGCAGTTCTTC
CASSFGRGGNEQFF
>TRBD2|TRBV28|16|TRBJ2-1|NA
TGTGCCAGCAGTTTGGCTCTAGCGGGAGGGAACAATGAGCAGTTCTTC
CASSLALAGGNNEQFF
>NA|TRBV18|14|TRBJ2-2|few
TGTGCCAGCTCACCCATTCAGGACACCGGGGAGCTGTTTTTT
CASSPIQDTGELFF
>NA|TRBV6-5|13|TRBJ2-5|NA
TGTGCCAGCAGTTACTCGATGTCGGGGGCCCAGTACTTC
CASSYSMSGAQYF
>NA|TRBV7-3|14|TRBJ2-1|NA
TGTGCCAGCAGCTCACTGTCATTAGTCGGTGAGCAGTTCTTC
CASSSLSLVGEQFF
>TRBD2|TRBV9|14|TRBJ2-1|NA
TGTGCCAGCAGCCCTCTAGCGGGAAGCGGACAGCAGTTCTTC
CASSPLAGSGQQFF
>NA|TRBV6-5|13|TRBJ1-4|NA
TGTGCCAGCAGGCGAGGAACTAATGAAAAACTGTTTTTT
CASRRGTNEKLFF
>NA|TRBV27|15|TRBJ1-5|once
TGTGCCAGCAGCCCCCTTCGGGGGGTGAATCAGCCCCAGCATTTT
CASSPLRGVNQPQHF
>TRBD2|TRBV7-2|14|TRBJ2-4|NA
TGTGCCAGCAGCCCCCGTCTAGCGGCCTCAATTCAGTACTTC
CASSPRLAASIQYF
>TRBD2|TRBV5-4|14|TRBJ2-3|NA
TGTGCCAGCAGCTCTGGGACTAGGGCAGATACGCAGTATTTT
CASSSGTRADTQYF
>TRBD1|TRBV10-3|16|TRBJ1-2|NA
TGTGCCATCAGTGCGGGGACAGGGGGCGAAAACTATGGCTACACCTTC
CAISAGTGGENYGYTF
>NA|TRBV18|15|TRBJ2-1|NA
TGTGCCAGCTCACCAATTGTGGACTGGAACAATGAGCAGTTCTTC
CASSPIVDWNNEQFF